This TCR beta chain was sequenced during a study of T cells in Graves' hyperthyroidism and ophthalmopathy. The CDR3 regions of TCR beta were amplified from RNA transcripts. In the first-round RT-PCR of the TCR CDR3, the HTBI primer set was used. TCRdb fed the multiplex PCR reads into MiXCR, producing one record per CDR3 protein. The data show some 270,000 distinct CDR3 sequences, with roughly 13% seen just once and 7% to 9% held by the top ten. This clonotype was recorded many times. Sequencing used blood. This receptor was taken from a woman in her forties with Graves' hyperthyroidism.

CDR3 bases: TGTGCCAGCAGTGACAGGGGGCATAGCAATCAGCCCCAGCATTTT. Protein: CASSDRGHSNQPQHF. J is TRBJ1-5 and V is TRBV2; 8 nucleotides line up with TRBD1. CDR3 length: 15 residues. Germline V lookup: CDR1 SNHLY, CDR2 FYNNEI. The V gene end was trimmed by 3 bases and the J gene end by 0 bases; junction bases not matched to a gene: 1.